Shown below are 12 T cell receptor beta chains from a single sample sequenced in a study of cytomegalovirus exposure and HLA in healthy donors. Vbeta (60) and Jbeta (13) primers were used in the PCR. Clones were sequenced by immunoSEQ multiplex PCR, and TCRdb holds only the in-frame ones, with some missing. Its listing shows 150,000 or so clones. Sequences were obtained from PBMCs. These receptors were taken from a man under 40 in good health and CMV-seronegative.

This sequence joins TRBV27 and TRBJ2-5, with TRBD2 matching over 16 bases. This CDR3 contains 19 residues. Germline trimming cut 5 bases from V and 3 bases from J; bases unmatched to any gene: 12. Germline loops: CDR1 MNHEY, CDR2 SMNVEV (reference sequence). In DNA, the CDR3 is TGTGCCAGCAGTCGGGGACTAGCGGGAGGGCCGTGGTTGGAAGAGACCCAGTACTTC. It encodes CASSRGLAGGPWLEETQYF.

This chain connects TRBV2 to TRBJ2-3, with a possible D match to TRBD2 (5 bases). The CDR3 is made up of 11 amino acids. The ends were cut back, 7 bases at V and 4 bases at J, with 6 bases in the middle. Germline-derived CDR1 and CDR2 are SNHLY and FYNNEI. The CDR3 sequence is CASMRADTQYF. In nucleotides, the CDR3 is TGTGCCAGCATGAGGGCAGATACGCAGTATTTT.

The chain links TRBV9 to TRBJ2-3; 7 nucleotides agree with TRBD1. Looked up from germline, CDR1 is SGDLS and CDR2 is YYNGEE. This CDR3 spans 15 amino acids. With V trimmed by 4 bases and J by 0 bases, 5 bases remained unmatched. CDR3 coding DNA: TGTGCCAGCAGCAAAACAGGGGAAAGCACAGATACGCAGTATTTT. Translated: CASSKTGESTDTQYF.

The gene calls are TRBV9 and TRBJ2-1; 11 nucleotides align to TRBD2. Looked up from germline, CDR1 is SGDLS and CDR2 is YYNGEE. This CDR3 is built from 14 residues. J was trimmed by 10 bases and V by 3 bases; bases with no gene match: 6. As DNA, the CDR3 is TGTGCCAGCAGCGCCCGACTAGCGGGATGGGAGCAGTTCTTC. It yields the protein CASSARLAGWEQFF. The full variable domain, rest sourced from reference TRBV9 and TRBJ2-1, is DSGVTQTPKHLITATGQRVTLRCSPRSGDLSVYWYQQSLDQGLQFLIQYYNGEERAKGNILERFSAQQFPDLHSELNLSSLELGDSALYFCASSARLAGWEQFFGPGTRLTVL.

The chain carries TRBV7-2 and TRBJ2-7; D is possibly TRBD2 (6 bases). The CDR3 length is 15 residues. Between the trimmed V and J ends, which lost 1 base and 7 bases, there was a span of 17 bases. CDR1 is SGHTA and CDR2 is FQGNSA in the germline V gene. The CDR3, as DNA: TGTGCCAGCAGCTTAGGTCCCGCCCCCGCGGGGGAGCAGTACTTC. As protein: CASSLGPAPAGEQYF.

This chain joins TRBV10-2 and TRBJ1-5; D not resolved. The CDR3 has 13 amino acids. Germline V gene lookup returns CDR1 WSHSY and CDR2 SAAADI. V was pared by 4 bases and J by 9 bases, with 13 bases between. The CDR3 loop reads CASSATQQGPQHF. In DNA form, the CDR3 reads TGCGCCAGCAGTGCAACACAGCAAGGGCCCCAGCATTTT.

The V call is TRBV29-1, the J call TRBJ1-2, with 8 bases matching TRBD1. The CDR3 covers 13 residues. Germline trimming cut 7 bases from V and 4 bases from J; bases unmatched to any gene: 8. The germline gives CDR1 SQVTM, CDR2 ANQGSEA. The CDR3 DNA follows: TGCAGCGCCGTCCGGGACAGGATCTATGGCTACACCTTC. It translates to CSAVRDRIYGYTF.

V is TRBV28 and J is TRBJ2-1, with 10 bases identical to TRBD2. V was clipped by 6 bases and J by 4 bases; unmatched bases: 6. Germline V gives CDR1 MDHEN, CDR2 SYDVKM. The CDR3 is 15 residues long. CDR3: CASSFLAGVYNEQFF. CDR3 DNA: TGTGCCAGCAGCTTCCTAGCGGGAGTTTACAATGAGCAGTTCTTC.

This chain joins TRBV10-3 and TRBJ1-1, with TRBD1 identical over 8 bases. V lost 10 bases, J lost 1 base, and 8 bases stayed unmatched. The CDR3 contains 14 residues. Germline loops: CDR1 ENHRY, CDR2 SYGVKD. This chain's CDR3 is CATEIGTGNTEAFF. The CDR3 DNA is TGTGCCACAGAGATTGGGACAGGGAACACTGAAGCTTTCTTT.

The gene calls are TRBV6-4 and TRBJ2-1; 9 bases are shared with TRBD2. Germline V lookup: CDR1 MRHNA, CDR2 SNTAGT. V lost 6 bases to trimming and J lost 0 bases; unmatched junction nucleotides: 6. CDR3 length equals 16 residues. The CDR3 DNA reads TGTGCCAGCAGCGGGCTAGCGGGATCCTCCTACAATGAGCAGTTCTTC. This sequence encodes CASSGLAGSSYNEQFF.

CDR3 amino acids: CASSPTAGTGKAFF. Here the CDR3 DNA reads TGTGCCAGCAGCCCAACCGCCGGGACAGGGAAAGCTTTCTTT. The chain links TRBV7-3 to TRBJ1-1, with TRBD1 identical over 9 bases. V was pared by 5 bases and J by 9 bases, with 10 bases of the junction left unmatched. From germline, CDR1 is SGHTA and CDR2 FQGTGA. The CDR3 loop spans 14 amino acids. Variable domain in full (rest from reference TRBV7-3 and TRBJ1-1): GAGVSQTPSNKVTEKGKYVELRCDPISGHTALYWYRQSLGQGPEFLIYFQGTGAADDSGLPNDRFFAVRPEGSVSTLKIQRTERGDSAVYLCASSPTAGTGKAFFGQGTRLTVV.

The V gene is TRBV7-2, the J gene TRBJ2-3; the D gene is possibly TRBD1 (5 bases). The CDR3 runs 15 residues. V lost 4 bases and J 6 bases, leaving 17 bases between the germline ends. CDR1 is SGHTA and CDR2 is FQGNSA in the germline V gene. The CDR3 sequence is CASSSQATGLDTQYF. CDR3 DNA sequence: TGTGCCAGCAGCTCACAAGCTACAGGTCTGGATACGCAGTATTTT.